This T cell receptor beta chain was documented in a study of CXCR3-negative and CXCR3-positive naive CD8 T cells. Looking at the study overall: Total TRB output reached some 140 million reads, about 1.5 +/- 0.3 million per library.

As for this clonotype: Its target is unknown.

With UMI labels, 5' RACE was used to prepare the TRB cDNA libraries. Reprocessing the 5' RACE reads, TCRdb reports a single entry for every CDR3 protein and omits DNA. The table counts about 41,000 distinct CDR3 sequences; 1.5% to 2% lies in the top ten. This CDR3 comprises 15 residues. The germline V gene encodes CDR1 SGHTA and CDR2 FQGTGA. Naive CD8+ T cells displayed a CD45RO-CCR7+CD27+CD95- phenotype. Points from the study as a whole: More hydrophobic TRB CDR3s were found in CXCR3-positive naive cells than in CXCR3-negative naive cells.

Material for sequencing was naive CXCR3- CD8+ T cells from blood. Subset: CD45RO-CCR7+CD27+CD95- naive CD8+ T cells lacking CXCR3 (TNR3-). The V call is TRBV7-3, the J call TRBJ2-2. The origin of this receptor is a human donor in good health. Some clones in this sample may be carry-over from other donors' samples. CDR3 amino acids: CASSSQGSNTGELFF.